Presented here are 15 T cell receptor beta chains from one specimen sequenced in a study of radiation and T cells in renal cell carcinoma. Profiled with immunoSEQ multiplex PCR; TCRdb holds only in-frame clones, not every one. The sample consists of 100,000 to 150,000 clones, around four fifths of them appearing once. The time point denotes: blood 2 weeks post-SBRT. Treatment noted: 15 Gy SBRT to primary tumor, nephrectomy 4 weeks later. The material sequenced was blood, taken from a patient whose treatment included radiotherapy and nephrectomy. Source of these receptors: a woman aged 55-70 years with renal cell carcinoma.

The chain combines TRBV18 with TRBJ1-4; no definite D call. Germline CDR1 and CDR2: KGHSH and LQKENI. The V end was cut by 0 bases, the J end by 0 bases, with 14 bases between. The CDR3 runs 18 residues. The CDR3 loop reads CASSPPNSLAATNEKLFF. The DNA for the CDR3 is TGTGCCAGCTCACCACCGAATTCCTTAGCCGCAACTAATGAAAAACTGTTTTTT.

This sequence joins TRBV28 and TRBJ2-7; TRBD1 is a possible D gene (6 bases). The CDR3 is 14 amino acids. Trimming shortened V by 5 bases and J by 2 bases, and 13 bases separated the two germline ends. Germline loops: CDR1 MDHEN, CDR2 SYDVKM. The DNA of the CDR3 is TGTGCCAGCAGTCTTCAGGGGTCCCCCTACGAGCAGTACTTC. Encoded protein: CASSLQGSPYEQYF.

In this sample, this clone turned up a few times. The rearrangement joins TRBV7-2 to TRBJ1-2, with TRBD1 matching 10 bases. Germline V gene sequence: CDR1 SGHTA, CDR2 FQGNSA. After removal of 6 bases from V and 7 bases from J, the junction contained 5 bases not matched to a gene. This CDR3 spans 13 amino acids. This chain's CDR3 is CASRSDRGPGYTF. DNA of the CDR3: TGTGCCAGCAGATCCGACAGGGGGCCTGGCTACACCTTC.

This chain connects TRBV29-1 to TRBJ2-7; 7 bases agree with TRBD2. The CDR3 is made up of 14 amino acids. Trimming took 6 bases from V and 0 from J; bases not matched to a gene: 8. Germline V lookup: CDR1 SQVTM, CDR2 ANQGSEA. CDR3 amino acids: CSVHGGGSSYEQYF. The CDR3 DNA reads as TGCAGCGTACATGGGGGGGGGAGCTCCTACGAGCAGTACTTC.

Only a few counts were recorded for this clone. The CDR3 sequence: CSVAGGVYTEAFF. The CDR3 DNA is TGCAGCGTTGCGGGAGGGGTATACACTGAAGCTTTCTTT. V and J are TRBV29-1 and TRBJ1-1; weak D call: TRBD1 (5 bases). This CDR3 spans 13 amino acids. Trimming removed 4 bases at V and 3 bases at J, with 12 bases between. Germline assignment: CDR1 SQVTM and CDR2 ANQGSEA.

The CDR3 spells CSVEAGTSGGITYGYTF. CDR3 nucleotide sequence: TGCAGCGTGGAGGCCGGAACCAGTGGCGGGATTACCTATGGCTACACCTTC. The chain carries TRBV29-1 and TRBJ1-2; D unresolved. Deletions cut 6 bases from V and 4 bases from J, with 27 bases between. The CDR3 contains 17 residues. CDR1 is SQVTM and CDR2 is ANQGSEA in the germline V gene.

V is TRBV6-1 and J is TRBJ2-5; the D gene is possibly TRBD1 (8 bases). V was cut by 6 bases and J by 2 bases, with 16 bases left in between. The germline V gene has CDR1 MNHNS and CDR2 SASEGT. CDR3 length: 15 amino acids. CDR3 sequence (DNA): TGTGCCAGCAGGAACGGACAGGGAGGGCAAGAGACCCAGTACTTC. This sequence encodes CASRNGQGGQETQYF.

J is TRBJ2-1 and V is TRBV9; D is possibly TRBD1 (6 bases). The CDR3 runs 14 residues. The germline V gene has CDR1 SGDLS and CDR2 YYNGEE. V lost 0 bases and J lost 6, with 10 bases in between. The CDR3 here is CASSVGGPGNEQFF. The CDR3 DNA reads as TGTGCCAGCAGCGTAGGGGGGCCAGGCAATGAGCAGTTCTTC.

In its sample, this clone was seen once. CDR3 bases: TGTGCCAGCTCAAACCTCGGTGAGCAGTTCTTC. It is translated as CASSNLGEQFF. The rearrangement joins TRBV19 to TRBJ2-1; D unresolved. The germline CDR1 and CDR2 sequences are LNHDA and SQIVND (reference sequence). V lost 9 bases and J 9 bases, leaving 12 bases between the germline ends. The CDR3 extends over 11 amino acids.

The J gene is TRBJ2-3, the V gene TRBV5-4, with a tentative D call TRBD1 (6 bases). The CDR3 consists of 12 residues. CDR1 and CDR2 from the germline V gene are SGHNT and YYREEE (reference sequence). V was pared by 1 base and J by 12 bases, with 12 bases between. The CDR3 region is CASSLTGFSQYF. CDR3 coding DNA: TGTGCCAGCAGCTTGACAGGGTTTAGTCAGTATTTT. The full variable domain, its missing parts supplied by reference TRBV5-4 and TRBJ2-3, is ETGVTQSPTHLIKTRGQQVTLRCSSQSGHNTVSWYQQALGQGPQFIFQYYREEENGRGNFPPRFSGLQFPNYSSELNVNALELDDSALYLCASSLTGFSQYFGPGTRLTVL.

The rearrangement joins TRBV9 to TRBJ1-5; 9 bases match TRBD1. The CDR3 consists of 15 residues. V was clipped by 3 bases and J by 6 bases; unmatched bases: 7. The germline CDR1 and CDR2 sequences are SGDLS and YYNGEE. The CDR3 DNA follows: TGTGCCAGCAGCGCACTACAGGGGGCCGGTCAGCCCCAGCATTTT. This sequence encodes CASSALQGAGQPQHF.

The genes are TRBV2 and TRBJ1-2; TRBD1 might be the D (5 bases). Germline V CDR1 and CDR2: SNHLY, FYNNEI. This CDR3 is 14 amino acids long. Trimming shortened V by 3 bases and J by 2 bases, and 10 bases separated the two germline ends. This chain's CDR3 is CASSENAGNYGYTF. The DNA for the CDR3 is TGTGCCAGCAGTGAGAACGCAGGGAACTATGGCTACACCTTC.

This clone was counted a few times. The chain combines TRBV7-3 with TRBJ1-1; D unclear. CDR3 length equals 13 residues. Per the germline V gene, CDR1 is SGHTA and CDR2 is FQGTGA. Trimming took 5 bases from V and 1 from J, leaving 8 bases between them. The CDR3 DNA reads TGTGCCAGCAGCCGTGACGGGAACACTGAAGCTTTCTTT. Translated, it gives CASSRDGNTEAFF.

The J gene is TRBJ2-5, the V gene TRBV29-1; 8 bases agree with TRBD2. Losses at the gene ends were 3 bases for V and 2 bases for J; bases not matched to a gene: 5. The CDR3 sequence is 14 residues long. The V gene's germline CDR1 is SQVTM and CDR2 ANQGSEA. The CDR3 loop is CSVDTSGIQETQYF. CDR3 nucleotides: TGCAGCGTTGATACTAGCGGAATACAAGAGACCCAGTACTTC.

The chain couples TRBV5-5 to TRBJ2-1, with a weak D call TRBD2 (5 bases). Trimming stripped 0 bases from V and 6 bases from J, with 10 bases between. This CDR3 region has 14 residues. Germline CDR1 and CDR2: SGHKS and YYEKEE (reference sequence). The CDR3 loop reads CASSLESGTNEQFF. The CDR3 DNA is TGTGCCAGCAGCTTGGAATCGGGAACCAATGAGCAGTTCTTC.